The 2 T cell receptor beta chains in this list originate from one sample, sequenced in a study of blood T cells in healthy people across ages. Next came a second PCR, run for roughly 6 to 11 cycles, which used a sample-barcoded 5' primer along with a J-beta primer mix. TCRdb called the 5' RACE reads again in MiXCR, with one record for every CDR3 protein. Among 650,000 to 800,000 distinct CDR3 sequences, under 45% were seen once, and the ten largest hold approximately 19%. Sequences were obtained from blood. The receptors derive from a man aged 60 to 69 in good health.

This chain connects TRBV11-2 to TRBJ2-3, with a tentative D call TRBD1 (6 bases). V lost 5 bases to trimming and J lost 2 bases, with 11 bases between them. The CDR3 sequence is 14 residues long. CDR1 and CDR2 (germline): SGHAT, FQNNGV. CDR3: CASSLQGITDTQYF. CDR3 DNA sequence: TGTGCCAGCAGCCTCCAGGGGATCACAGATACGCAGTATTTT.

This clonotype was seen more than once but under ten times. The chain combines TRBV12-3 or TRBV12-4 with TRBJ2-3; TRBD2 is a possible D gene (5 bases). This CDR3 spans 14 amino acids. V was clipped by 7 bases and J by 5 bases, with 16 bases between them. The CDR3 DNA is TGTGCCAGCATCGAGAGGGATGGGGTAGATACGCAGTATTTT. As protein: CASIERDGVDTQYF.